This TCR beta chain came from a study of OX40 agonist ivuxolimab in advanced cancers. Overall study: Under the entry rules, prior anti-PD-1, anti-PD-L1 or anti-CTLA-4 therapy was allowed, and 40% had some.

Overall study results and limits: At 0.1 to 3.0 mg/kg and by week 6, clonal expansion occurred in CD4+ and CD8+ blood T cells.

It was autoimmune disease history or systemic immunosuppression that excluded patients. On this clone: Antigen specificity is unknown.

The ends lost 3 bases at V and 1 base at J; junction bases unmatched: 8. This CDR3 region has 16 residues. Germline V CDR1 and CDR2: MNHEY, SMNVEV (reference sequence). Sequencing used immunoSEQ multiplex PCR; TCRdb keeps in-frame clones, though not all of them. The table shows fewer than 130,000 clones, with roughly 87% occurring only once. The receptor was derived from an adult with an advanced solid tumor such as melanoma, head and neck, liver or kidney cancer. Sequenced here: CD4+ or CD8+ T cells sorted from blood, sampled in a trial of the OX40 agonist ivuxolimab. The chain recombines TRBV27 with TRBJ1-1, with 7 bases matching TRBD1. The CDR3 DNA reads TGTGCCAGCAGTTTCCAGCCGACAGGGAAGAACACTGAAGCTTTCTTT. This codes for CASSFQPTGKNTEAFF.